Each of the 16 T cell receptor beta chains below was sequenced from the same sample in a study of cytomegalovirus exposure and HLA in healthy donors (TCRdb year 2017). To prepare the library, the immunoSEQ multiplex PCR assay was applied. For the multiplex PCR, a mixture combining 60 forward primers for TCR Vbeta segments and 13 reverse primers for TCR Jbeta segments was used. Imported from immuneACCESS, the table was reduced by TCRdb to in-frame sequences with V and J called. These copies leave out some clones; in studies compared against another copy, an unresolved V gene accounts for under half, and the cause of the remainder is not known. The sample table lists 150,000 to 200,000 clones, over 9.5% of them with a count of one. The ten largest clonotypes hold 7.8% of the sample. The sequenced sample was PBMCs. The receptor set was obtained from a man aged 45-60 years in good health and CMV-seropositive.

In its sample, this clone was seen a few times. The chain recombines TRBV30 with TRBJ1-6, with 8 nucleotides matching TRBD1. Per the germline V gene, CDR1 is GTSNPN and CDR2 is SVGIG (reference sequence). The CDR3 has 13 residues. V shed 4 bases and J 9 bases; nucleotides not matched to a gene: 5. In DNA form, the CDR3 reads TGTGCCTGGAACCAGGGGGCAGGTTCACCCCTCCACTTT. This gives the protein CAWNQGAGSPLHF.

The rearrangement uses TRBV12-5 and TRBJ1-1; D is unresolved. V was cut by 4 bases and J by 7 bases, with 16 bases left in between. Looked up from germline, CDR1 is LGHNT and CDR2 is FRNRAP. The length of the CDR3 is 14 residues. The CDR3 coding sequence is TGTGCTAGTGGTTCCAGCATAGCGTTGGGTGAAGCTTTCTTT. Protein sequence: CASGSSIALGEAFF.

This clone was counted between two and nine times. V is TRBV4-3 and J is TRBJ1-1, with D unresolved. V lost 0 bases to trimming and J lost 3 bases, with 5 bases between them. The CDR3 sequence is 13 residues long. CDR1 and CDR2 (germline): LGHNA, YSLEER. In DNA, the CDR3 is TGCGCCAGCAGCCAAGACAGGTACACTGAAGCTTTCTTT. Amino acids: CASSQDRYTEAFF.

The chain carries TRBV30 and TRBJ1-2; 9 nucleotides line up with TRBD1. CDR1 GTSNPN and CDR2 SVGIG come from the germline V gene (reference sequence). The CDR3 has 12 residues. The V and J ends lost 4 bases and 9 bases, in that order; junction bases with no gene match: 6. For the CDR3, the DNA is TGTGCCTGGATCGGGGACAGGGAAAGCTACACCTTC. It encodes CAWIGDRESYTF.

This clone came up a few times. This chain links TRBV7-2 with TRBJ1-4; perhaps TRBD1 as D (6 bases). The germline V gene has CDR1 SGHTA and CDR2 FQGNSA. V lost 5 bases and J 0 bases, leaving 13 bases between the germline ends. CDR3 length: 16 residues. CDR3 sequence reads: CASSPGQFATNEKLFF. Written as DNA, the CDR3 is TGTGCCAGCAGCCCAGGACAGTTTGCAACTAATGAAAAACTGTTTTTT.

V is TRBV29-1 and J is TRBJ2-7; D is unresolved. The ends were cut back, 0 bases at V and 8 bases at J, with 11 bases in the middle. CDR3 length: 12 residues. The germline V gene encodes CDR1 SQVTM and CDR2 ANQGSEA. The CDR3 protein is CSVEDIAGKQYF. CDR3 bases: TGCAGCGTTGAAGATATTGCCGGTAAGCAGTACTTC.

This chain links TRBV9 with TRBJ1-3, with D perhaps TRBD1 (6 bases). This CDR3 contains 19 residues. CDR1 is SGDLS and CDR2 is YYNGEE in the germline V gene. V was pared by 0 bases and J by 4 bases, with 23 bases between. For the CDR3, the DNA is TGTGCCAGCAGCGTAGAACGGGGTGGCAGGGGAGAATCCGGAAACACCATATATTTT. Translation gives CASSVERGGRGESGNTIYF.

This chain links TRBV4-3 with TRBJ1-4; 7 nucleotides line up with TRBD1. V was pared by 1 base and J by 4 bases, with 3 bases of the junction left unmatched. In germline, CDR1 is LGHNA, CDR2 YSLEER. The CDR3 spans 15 residues. Here the CDR3 reads CASSQGQGGNEKLFF. The CDR3 DNA is TGCGCCAGCAGCCAAGGACAGGGCGGTAATGAAAAACTGTTTTTT.

The chain combines TRBV5-4 with TRBJ1-3; 7 bases fit TRBD1. The CDR3 sequence is 15 residues long. V was clipped by 6 bases and J by 7 bases; unmatched bases: 13. Looked up from germline, CDR1 is SGHNT and CDR2 is YYREEE (reference sequence). CDR3 amino acids: CASTSTTQGRNTIYF. The CDR3 coding sequence is TGTGCCAGCACTTCCACGACACAGGGGCGGAACACCATATATTTT. Supplemented by reference TRBV5-4 and TRBJ1-3, the full variable domain reads ETGVTQSPTHLIKTRGQQVTLRCSSQSGHNTVSWYQQALGQGPQFIFQYYREEENGRGNFPPRFSGLQFPNYSSELNVNALELDDSALYLCASTSTTQGRNTIYFGEGSWLTVV.

CDR3 protein: CASSLDRGAGSPLHF. In DNA form, the CDR3 reads TGCGCCAGCAGCTTGGACAGGGGAGCAGGGTCACCCCTCCACTTT. This rearrangement joins TRBV5-1 to TRBJ1-6; 7 bases match TRBD1. Trimming took 0 bases from V and 10 from J; bases not matched to a gene: 7. Looked up from germline, CDR1 is SGHRS and CDR2 is YFSETQ. The length of the CDR3 is 15 residues.

J is TRBJ2-3 and V is TRBV7-8, with D tentatively TRBD1 (5 bases). There are 16 residues in the CDR3. The germline V and J ends were trimmed by 8 bases and 1 base, with 19 bases remaining between them. Per germline, CDR1 SGHVS and CDR2 FQNEAQ. The CDR3 DNA reads TGTGCCAGCCACCTACCCCCCAGGGCGGGCACAGATACGCAGTATTTT. As protein: CASHLPPRAGTDTQYF.

This clone was picked up a small number of times. The CDR3 DNA follows: TGTGCCAGCAGCTTCGGGACAGGCCTCAGCGAGCAGTACTTC. It encodes CASSFGTGLSEQYF. The genes are TRBV5-5 and TRBJ2-7, with 8 positions matching TRBD1. The CDR3 has 14 amino acids. Germline-derived CDR1 and CDR2 are SGHKS and YYEKEE (reference sequence). J gave up 6 bases and V 2 bases, and 7 bases lay outside the gene matches.

This clone was recorded a few times. J is TRBJ2-2 and V is TRBV5-3; no reliable D call. TRBV5-3 qualifies as an ORF whose function is uncertain. The CDR3 consists of 11 residues. V dropped 1 base and J dropped 7 bases, with 2 bases sitting between them. The DNA of the CDR3 is TGTGCCAGAAGCTTGCTCGGGGAGCTGTTTTTT. This codes for CARSLLGELFF.

The rearrangement joins TRBV4-3 to TRBJ2-3; TRBD2 might be the D (6 bases). V lost 7 bases and J 5 bases, leaving 13 bases between the germline ends. This CDR3 is built from 13 residues. Per germline, CDR1 LGHNA and CDR2 YSLEER. The CDR3 loop reads CASMGRGGDTQYF. CDR3 in DNA: TGCGCCAGCATGGGACGGGGAGGAGATACGCAGTATTTT.

This clone has more than one count but fewer than ten. The chain combines TRBV15 with TRBJ1-1, with D possibly TRBD1 on 5 matching bases. V dropped 2 bases and J dropped 7 bases, with 5 bases sitting between them. The CDR3 spans 11 residues. Per germline, CDR1 LNHNV and CDR2 YYDKDF (reference sequence). Here the CDR3 reads CATSRQGEAFF. DNA of the CDR3: TGTGCCACCAGCAGACAGGGTGAAGCTTTCTTT. The complete variable domain, with remaining parts taken from reference TRBV15 and TRBJ1-1, reads DAMVIQNPRYQVTQFGKPVTLSCSQTLNHNVMYWYQQKSSQAPKLLFHYYDKDFNNEADTPDNFQSRRPNTSFCFLDIRSPGLGDTAMYLCATSRQGEAFFGQGTRLTVV.

The gene calls are TRBV4-2 and TRBJ2-7, with 12 nucleotides matching TRBD1. The CDR3 is 15 residues long. Germline trimming cut 3 bases from V and 4 bases from J; bases unmatched to any gene: 4. Germline V lookup: CDR1 LGHNA, CDR2 YNFKEQ. CDR3: CASSQPGQGAYEQYF. The CDR3, as DNA: TGTGCCAGCAGCCAGCCGGGACAGGGGGCATACGAGCAGTACTTC.